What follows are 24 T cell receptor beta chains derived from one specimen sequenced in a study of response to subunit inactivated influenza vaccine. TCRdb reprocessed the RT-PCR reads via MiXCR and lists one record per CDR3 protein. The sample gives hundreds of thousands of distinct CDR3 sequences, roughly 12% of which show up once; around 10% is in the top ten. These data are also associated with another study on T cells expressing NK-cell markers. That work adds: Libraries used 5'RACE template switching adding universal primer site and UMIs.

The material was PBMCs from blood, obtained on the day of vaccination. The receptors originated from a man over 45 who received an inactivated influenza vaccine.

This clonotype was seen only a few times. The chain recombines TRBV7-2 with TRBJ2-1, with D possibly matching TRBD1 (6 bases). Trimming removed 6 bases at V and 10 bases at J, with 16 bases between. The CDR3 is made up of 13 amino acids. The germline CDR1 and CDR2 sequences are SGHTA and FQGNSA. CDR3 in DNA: TGTGCCAGCAGTCCACAGGGAGTCGGAGAGCAGTTCTTC. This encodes CASSPQGVGEQFF.

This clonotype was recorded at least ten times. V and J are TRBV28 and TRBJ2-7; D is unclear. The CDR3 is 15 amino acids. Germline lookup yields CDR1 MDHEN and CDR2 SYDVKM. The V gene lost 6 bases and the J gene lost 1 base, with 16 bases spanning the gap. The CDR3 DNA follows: TGTGCCAGCAGGAGACGAGGTGCAGGATCCTACGAGCAGTACTTC. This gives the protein CASRRRGAGSYEQYF.

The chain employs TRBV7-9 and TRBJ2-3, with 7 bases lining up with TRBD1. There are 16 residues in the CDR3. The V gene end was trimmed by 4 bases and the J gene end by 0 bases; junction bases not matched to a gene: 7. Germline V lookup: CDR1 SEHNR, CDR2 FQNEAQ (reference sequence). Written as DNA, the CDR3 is TGTGCCAGCAGCTCAATACAGGGGTACAGCACAGATACGCAGTATTTT. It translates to CASSSIQGYSTDTQYF.

CDR3 nucleotide sequence: TGCAGTGCTATCGGACTAGGAGAGACCCAGTACTTC. Translated: CSAIGLGETQYF. V and J are TRBV20-1 and TRBJ2-5; 7 nucleotides agree with TRBD2. Germline trimming cut 4 bases from V and 4 bases from J; bases unmatched to any gene: 3. The CDR3 loop spans 12 amino acids. Germline V gene sequence: CDR1 DFQATT, CDR2 SNEGSKA (reference sequence).

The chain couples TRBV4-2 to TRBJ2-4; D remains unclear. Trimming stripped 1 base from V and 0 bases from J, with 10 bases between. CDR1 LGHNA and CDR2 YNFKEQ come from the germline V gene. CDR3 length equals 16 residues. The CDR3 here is CASSQVPDSAKNIQYF. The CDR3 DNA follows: TGTGCCAGCAGCCAAGTTCCGGATTCAGCCAAAAACATTCAGTACTTC.

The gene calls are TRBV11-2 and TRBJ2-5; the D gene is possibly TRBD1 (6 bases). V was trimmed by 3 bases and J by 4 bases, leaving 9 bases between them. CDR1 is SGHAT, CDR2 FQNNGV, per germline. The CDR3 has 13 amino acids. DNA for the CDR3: TGTGCCAGCAGCTTTACAGGGAGAGAGACCCAGTACTTC. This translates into CASSFTGRETQYF.

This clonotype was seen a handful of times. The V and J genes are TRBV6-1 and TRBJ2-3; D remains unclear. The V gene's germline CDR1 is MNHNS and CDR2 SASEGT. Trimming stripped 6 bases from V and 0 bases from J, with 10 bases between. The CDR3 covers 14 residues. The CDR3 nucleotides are TGTGCCAGCAGACCGACACGTAGCACAGATACGCAGTATTTT. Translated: CASRPTRSTDTQYF.

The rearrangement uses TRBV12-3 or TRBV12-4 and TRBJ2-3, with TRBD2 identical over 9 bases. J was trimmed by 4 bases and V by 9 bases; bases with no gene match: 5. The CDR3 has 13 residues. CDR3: CASRTSVADTQYF. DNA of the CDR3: TGTGCCAGTCGGACTAGCGTCGCAGATACGCAGTATTTT.

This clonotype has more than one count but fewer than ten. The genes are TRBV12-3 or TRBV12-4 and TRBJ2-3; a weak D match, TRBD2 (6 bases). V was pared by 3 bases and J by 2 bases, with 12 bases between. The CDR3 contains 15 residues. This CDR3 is CASSFAGPYTDTQYF. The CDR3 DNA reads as TGTGCCAGCAGTTTCGCGGGACCTTACACAGATACGCAGTATTTT.

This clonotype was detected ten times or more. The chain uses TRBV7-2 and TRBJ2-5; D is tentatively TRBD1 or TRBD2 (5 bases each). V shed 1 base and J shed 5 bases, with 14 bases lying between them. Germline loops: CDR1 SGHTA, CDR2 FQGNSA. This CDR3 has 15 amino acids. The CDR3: CASSLGASWGETQYF. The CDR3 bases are TGTGCCAGCAGCTTAGGGGCCTCGTGGGGGGAGACCCAGTACTTC.

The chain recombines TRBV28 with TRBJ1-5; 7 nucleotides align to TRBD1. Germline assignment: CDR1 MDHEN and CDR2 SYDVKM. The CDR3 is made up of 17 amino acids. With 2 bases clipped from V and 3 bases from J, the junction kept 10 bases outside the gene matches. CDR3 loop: CASSLVSLDRANQPQHF. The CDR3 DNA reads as TGTGCCAGCAGTTTAGTCAGCCTAGACAGGGCCAATCAGCCCCAGCATTTT.

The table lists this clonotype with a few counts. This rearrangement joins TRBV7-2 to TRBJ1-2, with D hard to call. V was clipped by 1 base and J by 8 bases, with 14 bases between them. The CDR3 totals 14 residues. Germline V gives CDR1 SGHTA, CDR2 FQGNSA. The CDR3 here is CASSLGLQLPGYTF. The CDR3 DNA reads TGTGCCAGCAGCTTAGGACTCCAGTTACCCGGCTACACCTTC.

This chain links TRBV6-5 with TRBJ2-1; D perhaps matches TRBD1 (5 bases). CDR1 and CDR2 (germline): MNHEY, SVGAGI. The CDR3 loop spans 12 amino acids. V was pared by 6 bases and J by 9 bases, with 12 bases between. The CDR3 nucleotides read TGTGCCAGCAGCTATCAGGGATTTGAGCAGTTCTTC. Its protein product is CASSYQGFEQFF.

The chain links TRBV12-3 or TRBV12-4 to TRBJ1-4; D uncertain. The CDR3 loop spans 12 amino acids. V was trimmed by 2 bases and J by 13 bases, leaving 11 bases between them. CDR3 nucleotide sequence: TGTGCCAGCAGTTTACCGGGAGGGCGACTGTTTTTT. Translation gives CASSLPGGRLFF.

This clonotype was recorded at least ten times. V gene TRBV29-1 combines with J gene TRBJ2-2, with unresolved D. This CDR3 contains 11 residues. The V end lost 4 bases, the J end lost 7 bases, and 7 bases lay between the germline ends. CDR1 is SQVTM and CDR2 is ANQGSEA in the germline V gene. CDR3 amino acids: CSVGRGGELFF. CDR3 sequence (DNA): TGCAGCGTTGGCCGTGGCGGGGAGCTGTTTTTT.

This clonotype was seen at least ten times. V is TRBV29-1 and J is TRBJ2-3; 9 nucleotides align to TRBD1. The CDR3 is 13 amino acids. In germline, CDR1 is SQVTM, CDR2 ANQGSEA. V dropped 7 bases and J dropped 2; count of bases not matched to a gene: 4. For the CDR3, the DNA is TGCAGCGCAGGGACAGGGCCCACAGATACGCAGTATTTT. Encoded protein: CSAGTGPTDTQYF.

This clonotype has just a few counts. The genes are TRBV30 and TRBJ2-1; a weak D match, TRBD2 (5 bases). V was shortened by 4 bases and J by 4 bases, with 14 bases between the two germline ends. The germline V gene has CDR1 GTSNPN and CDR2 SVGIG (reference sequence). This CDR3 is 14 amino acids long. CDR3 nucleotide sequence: TGTGCCTGGAACCCCGGCGGGCCTTACAATGAGCAGTTCTTC. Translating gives CAWNPGGPYNEQFF.

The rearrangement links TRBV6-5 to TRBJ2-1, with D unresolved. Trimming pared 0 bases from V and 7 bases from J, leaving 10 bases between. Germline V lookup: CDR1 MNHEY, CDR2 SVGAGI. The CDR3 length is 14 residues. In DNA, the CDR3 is TGTGCCAGCAGTTACTCGAAATGGGGTAATGAGCAGTTCTTC. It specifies CASSYSKWGNEQFF.

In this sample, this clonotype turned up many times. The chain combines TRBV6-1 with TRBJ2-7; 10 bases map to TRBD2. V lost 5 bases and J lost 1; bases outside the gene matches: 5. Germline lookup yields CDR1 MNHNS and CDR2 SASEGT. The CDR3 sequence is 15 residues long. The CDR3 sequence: CASSTSSGSSYEQYF. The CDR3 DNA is TGTGCCAGCAGTACGTCTAGCGGGAGTTCCTACGAGCAGTACTTC.

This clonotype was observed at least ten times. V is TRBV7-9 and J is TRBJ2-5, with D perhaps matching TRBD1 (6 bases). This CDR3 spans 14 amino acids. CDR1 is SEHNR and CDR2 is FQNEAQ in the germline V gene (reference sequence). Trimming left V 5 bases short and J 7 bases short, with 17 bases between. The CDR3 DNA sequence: TGTGCCAGCAGCCGAATAAACAGGGTCTCGACCCAGTACTTC. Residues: CASSRINRVSTQYF.

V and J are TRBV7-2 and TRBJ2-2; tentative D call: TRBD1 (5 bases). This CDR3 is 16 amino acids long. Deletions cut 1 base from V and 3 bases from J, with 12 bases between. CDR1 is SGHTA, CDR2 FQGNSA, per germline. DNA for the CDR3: TGTGCCAGCAGCTTAGGCAGGGCTACCGACACCGGGGAGCTGTTTTTT. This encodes CASSLGRATDTGELFF. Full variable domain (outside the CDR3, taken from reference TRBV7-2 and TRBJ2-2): GAGVSQSPSNKVTEKGKDVELRCDPISGHTALYWYRQSLGQGLEFLIYFQGNSAPDKSGLPSDRFSAERTGGSVSTLTIQRTQQEDSAVYLCASSLGRATDTGELFFGEGSRLTVL.

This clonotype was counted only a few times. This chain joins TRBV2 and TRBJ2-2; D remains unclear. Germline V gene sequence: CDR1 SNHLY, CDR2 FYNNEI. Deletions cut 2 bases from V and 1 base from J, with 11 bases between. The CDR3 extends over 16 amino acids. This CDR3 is CASSERPARNTGELFF. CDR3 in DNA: TGTGCCAGCAGTGAAAGGCCAGCTCGGAACACCGGGGAGCTGTTTTTT.

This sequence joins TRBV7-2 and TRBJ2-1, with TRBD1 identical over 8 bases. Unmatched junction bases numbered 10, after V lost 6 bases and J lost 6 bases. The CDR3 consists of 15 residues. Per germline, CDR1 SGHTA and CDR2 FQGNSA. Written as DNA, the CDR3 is TGTGCCAGCAGTCTCTCAGGACAGGGCGTCAATGAGCAGTTCTTC. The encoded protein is CASSLSGQGVNEQFF.

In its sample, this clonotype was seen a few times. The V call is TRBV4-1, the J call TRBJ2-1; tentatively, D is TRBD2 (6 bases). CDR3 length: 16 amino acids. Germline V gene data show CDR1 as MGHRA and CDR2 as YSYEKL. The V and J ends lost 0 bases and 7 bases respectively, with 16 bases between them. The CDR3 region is CASSQDRGGFSNEQFF. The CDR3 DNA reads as TGCGCCAGCAGCCAAGACCGGGGAGGATTTTCAAATGAGCAGTTCTTC.